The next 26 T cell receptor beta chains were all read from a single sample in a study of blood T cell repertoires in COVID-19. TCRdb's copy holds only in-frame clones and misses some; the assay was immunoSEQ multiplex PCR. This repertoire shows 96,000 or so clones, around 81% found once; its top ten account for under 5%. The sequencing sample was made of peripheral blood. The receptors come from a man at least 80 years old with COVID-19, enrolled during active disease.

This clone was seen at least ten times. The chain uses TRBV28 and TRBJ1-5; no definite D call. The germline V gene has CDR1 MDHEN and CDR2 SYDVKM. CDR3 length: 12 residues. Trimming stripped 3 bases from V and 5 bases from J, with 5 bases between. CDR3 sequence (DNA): TGTGCCAGCAGTTTTACGGATCAGCCCCAGCATTTT. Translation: CASSFTDQPQHF.

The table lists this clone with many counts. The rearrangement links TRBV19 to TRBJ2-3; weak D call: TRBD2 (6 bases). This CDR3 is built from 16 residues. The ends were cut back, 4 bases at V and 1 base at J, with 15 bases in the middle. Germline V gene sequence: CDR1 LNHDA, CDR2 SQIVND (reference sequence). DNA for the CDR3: TGTGCCAGTAGTACCTCTAGCGCATGGGGCACAGATACGCAGTATTTT. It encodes CASSTSSAWGTDTQYF.

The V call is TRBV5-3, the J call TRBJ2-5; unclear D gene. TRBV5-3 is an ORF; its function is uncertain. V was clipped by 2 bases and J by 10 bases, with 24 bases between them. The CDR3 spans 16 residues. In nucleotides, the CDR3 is TGTGCCAGAAGCTTATCTGCCGACTCCACTGGAGTCGGCCAGTACTTC. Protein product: CARSLSADSTGVGQYF.

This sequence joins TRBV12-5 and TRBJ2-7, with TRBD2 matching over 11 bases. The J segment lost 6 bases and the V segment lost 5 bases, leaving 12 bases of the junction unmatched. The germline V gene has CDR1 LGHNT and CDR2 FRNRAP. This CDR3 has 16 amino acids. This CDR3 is CASGLAGGHGLSEQYF. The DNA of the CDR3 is TGTGCTAGTGGTCTAGCGGGGGGACACGGTCTCTCCGAGCAGTACTTC.

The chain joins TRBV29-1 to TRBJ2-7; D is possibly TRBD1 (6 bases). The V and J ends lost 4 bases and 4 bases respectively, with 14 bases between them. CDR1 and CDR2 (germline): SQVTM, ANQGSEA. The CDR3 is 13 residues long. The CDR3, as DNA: TGCAGCGTTGGTACCGGGACATCTTACGAGCAGTACTTC. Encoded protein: CSVGTGTSYEQYF.

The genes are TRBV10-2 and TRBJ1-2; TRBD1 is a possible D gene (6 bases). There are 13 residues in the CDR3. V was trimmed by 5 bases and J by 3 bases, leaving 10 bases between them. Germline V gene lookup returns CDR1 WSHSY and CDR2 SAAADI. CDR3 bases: TGCGCCAGCAGTCAACAGGGACACTATGGCTACACCTTC. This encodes CASSQQGHYGYTF.

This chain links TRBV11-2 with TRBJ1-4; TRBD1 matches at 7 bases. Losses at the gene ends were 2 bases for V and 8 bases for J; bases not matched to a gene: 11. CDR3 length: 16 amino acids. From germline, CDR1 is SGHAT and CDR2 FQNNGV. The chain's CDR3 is CASSLIGGAGQEKLFF. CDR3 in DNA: TGTGCCAGCAGCTTAATAGGGGGCGCCGGACAGGAAAAACTGTTTTTT.

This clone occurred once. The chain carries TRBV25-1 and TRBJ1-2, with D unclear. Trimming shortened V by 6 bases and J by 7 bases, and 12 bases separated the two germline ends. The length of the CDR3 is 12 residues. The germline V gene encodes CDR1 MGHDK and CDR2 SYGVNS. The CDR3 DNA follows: TGTGCCAGCAGAGGTGGACTCTCTGGCTACACCTTC. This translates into CASRGGLSGYTF.

This CDR3 reads CASSIQGFTDTQYF. The CDR3 DNA reads TGTGCCAGTAGTATACAGGGCTTCACAGATACGCAGTATTTT. The chain links TRBV19 to TRBJ2-3; D possibly corresponds to TRBD1 (5 bases). CDR1 is LNHDA, CDR2 SQIVND, per germline (reference sequence). The CDR3 contains 14 residues. V was clipped by 2 bases and J by 2 bases, with 8 bases between them.

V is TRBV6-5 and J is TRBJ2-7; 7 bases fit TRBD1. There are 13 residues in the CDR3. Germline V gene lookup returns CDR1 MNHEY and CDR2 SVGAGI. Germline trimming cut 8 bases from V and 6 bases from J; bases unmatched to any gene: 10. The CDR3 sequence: CASGYQGQAEQYF. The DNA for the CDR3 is TGTGCCAGCGGCTACCAAGGACAGGCCGAGCAGTACTTC.

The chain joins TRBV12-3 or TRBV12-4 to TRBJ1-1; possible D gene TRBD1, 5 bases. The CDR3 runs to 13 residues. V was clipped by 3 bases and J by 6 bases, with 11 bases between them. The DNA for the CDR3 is TGTGCCAGCAGTTTCACACAGGCTGCTGAAGCTTTCTTT. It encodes CASSFTQAAEAFF.

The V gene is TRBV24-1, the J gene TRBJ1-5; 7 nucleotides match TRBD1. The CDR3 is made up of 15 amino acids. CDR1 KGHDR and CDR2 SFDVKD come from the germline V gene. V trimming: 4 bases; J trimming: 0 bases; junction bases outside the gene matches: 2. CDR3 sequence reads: CATSEGTDSNQPQHF. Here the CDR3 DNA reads TGTGCCACCAGTGAGGGGACAGATAGCAATCAGCCCCAGCATTTT.

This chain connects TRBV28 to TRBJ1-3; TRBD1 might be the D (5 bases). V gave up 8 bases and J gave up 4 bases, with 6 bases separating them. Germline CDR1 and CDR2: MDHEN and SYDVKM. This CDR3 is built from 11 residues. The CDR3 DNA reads TGTGCCAGCCGACAGGGAAACACCATATATTTT. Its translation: CASRQGNTIYF.

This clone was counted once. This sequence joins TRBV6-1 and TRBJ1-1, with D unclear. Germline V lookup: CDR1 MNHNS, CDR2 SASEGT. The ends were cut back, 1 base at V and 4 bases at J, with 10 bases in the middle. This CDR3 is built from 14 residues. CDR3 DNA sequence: TGTGCCAGCAGTGAAGTAGGAGGGAGCACTGAAGCTTTCTTT. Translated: CASSEVGGSTEAFF.

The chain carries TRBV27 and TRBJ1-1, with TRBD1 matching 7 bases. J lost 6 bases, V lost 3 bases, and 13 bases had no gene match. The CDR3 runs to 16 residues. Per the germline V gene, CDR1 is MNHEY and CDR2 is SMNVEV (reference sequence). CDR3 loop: CASSLYRQGSLAEAFF. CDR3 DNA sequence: TGTGCCAGCAGTTTGTATCGACAGGGTTCCCTCGCTGAAGCTTTCTTT.

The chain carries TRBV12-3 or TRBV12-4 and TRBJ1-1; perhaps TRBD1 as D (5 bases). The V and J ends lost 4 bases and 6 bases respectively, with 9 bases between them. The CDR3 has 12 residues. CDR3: CASSWGPSEAFF. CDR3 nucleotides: TGTGCCAGCAGTTGGGGCCCCTCTGAAGCTTTCTTT.

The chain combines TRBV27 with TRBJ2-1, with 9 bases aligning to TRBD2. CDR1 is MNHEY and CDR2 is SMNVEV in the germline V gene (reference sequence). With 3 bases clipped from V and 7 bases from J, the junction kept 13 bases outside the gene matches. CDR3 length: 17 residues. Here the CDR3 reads CASSFGLRRGGNNEQFF. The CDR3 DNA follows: TGTGCCAGCAGTTTTGGTCTTAGGCGGGGGGGTAATAATGAGCAGTTCTTC.

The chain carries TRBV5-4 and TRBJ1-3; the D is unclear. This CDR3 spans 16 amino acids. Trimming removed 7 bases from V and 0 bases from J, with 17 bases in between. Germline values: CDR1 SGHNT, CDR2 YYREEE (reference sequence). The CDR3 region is CASGGFSSFSGNTIYF. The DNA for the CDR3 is TGTGCCAGCGGCGGTTTCAGCTCTTTCTCTGGAAACACCATATATTTT.

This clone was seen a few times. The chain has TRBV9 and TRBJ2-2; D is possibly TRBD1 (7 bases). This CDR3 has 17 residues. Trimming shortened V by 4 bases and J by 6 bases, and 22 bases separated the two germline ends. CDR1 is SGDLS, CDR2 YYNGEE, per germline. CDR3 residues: CASSPGVEGARAGELFF. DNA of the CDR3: TGTGCCAGCAGCCCCGGAGTGGAGGGGGCGAGGGCCGGGGAGCTGTTTTTT.

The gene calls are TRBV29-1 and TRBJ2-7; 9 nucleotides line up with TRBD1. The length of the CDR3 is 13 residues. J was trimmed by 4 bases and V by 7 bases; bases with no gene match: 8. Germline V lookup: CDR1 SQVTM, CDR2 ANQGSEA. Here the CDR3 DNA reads TGCAGCGCCACTGACAGGGGGTTATACGAGCAGTACTTC. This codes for CSATDRGLYEQYF.

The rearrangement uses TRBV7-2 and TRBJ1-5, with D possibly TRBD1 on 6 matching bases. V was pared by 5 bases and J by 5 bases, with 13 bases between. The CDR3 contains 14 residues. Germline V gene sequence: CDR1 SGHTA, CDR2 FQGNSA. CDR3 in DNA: TGTGCCAGCAGCACCACGGGGGGCCATCAGCCCCAGCATTTT. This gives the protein CASSTTGGHQPQHF.

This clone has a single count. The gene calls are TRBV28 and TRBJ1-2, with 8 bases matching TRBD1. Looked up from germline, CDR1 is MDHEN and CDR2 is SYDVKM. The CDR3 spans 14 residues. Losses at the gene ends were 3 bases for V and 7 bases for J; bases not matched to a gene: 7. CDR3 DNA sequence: TGTGCCAGCAGTTTTTGGCCAGGACAGGGTGGCTACACCTTC. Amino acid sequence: CASSFWPGQGGYTF.

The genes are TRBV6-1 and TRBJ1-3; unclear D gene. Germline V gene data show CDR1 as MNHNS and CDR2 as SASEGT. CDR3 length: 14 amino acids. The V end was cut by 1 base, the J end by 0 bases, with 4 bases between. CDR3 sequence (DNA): TGTGCCAGCAGTGAAGACAGCTCTGGAAACACCATATATTTT. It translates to CASSEDSSGNTIYF.

The CDR3 sequence is CASSRTGGPGNYGYTF. The CDR3, as DNA: TGTGCCAGCAGCCGGACAGGGGGCCCAGGTAACTATGGCTACACCTTC. The chain is built from TRBV3-1 (or the pseudogene TRBV3-2) and TRBJ1-2; 11 bases align to TRBD1. CDR1 is LGHDT, CDR2 YNNKEL, per germline (reference sequence). The trim removed 4 bases at V and 1 base at J, leaving 5 bases unmatched. This CDR3 has 16 amino acids.

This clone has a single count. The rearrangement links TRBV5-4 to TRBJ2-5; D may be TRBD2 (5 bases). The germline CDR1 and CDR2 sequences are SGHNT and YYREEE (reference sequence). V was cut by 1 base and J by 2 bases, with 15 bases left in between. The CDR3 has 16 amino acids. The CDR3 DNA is TGTGCCAGCAGCTTGAGGGCAACTTCGGGGCAAGAGACCCAGTACTTC. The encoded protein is CASSLRATSGQETQYF.

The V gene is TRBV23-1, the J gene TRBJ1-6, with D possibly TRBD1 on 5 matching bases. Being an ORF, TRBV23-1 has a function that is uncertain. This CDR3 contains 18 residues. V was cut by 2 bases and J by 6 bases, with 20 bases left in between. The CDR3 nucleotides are TGCGCCAGCAGTCAACCCGAGGACCAGGGCGTGCGTAATTCACCCCTCCACTTT. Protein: CASSQPEDQGVRNSPLHF.